This record looks at one T cell receptor beta chain sequence and its context. This record comes from a study of blood T cell repertoires in COVID-19. The wider study: The origin of the acute and convalescent COVID-19 samples was the United States, Italy and Spain.

CDR3 length equals 15 residues. Germline lookup yields CDR1 LGHNT and CDR2 FRNRAP. Trimming cost V 7 bases and J 0 bases, with 15 bases left between them. Profiling relied on immunoSEQ multiplex PCR, and the TCRdb table lists in-frame clones only, not all of them. This table holds around 190,000 clones, about nine tenths found once. This sequence was found in a man aged 70-80 years with active or convalescent COVID-19. The genes are TRBV12-5 and TRBJ1-1; TRBD1 is a possible D gene (6 bases). The sample taken for sequencing was peripheral blood. The CDR3 coding sequence is TGTGCTAGTGCCCTATCCGGGACAATGAACACTGAAGCTTTCTTT. Encoded protein: CASALSGTMNTEAFF.